The 23 T cell receptor beta chains presented below share a single source sample, sequenced in a study of beta chain features in type 1 diabetes. Expressed TCRB transcripts got sequenced, as all isolated RNA was reverse transcribed. Method: immunoSEQ multiplex PCR; TCRdb's copy keeps in-frame clones and lacks some. The repertoire holds hundreds of thousands of clones, with 13% to 15% as singletons. The sample taken for sequencing was naive CD4+ T cells from blood. Receptor source: a woman aged 40 to 55 in good health.

This clone was observed a handful of times. This chain joins TRBV2 and TRBJ2-1; 15 bases line up with TRBD2. CDR3 length: 14 residues. V was clipped by 8 bases and J by 8 bases; unmatched bases: 4. Germline V lookup: CDR1 SNHLY, CDR2 FYNNEI. This CDR3 is CASLGLAGGYEQFF. As DNA, the CDR3 is TGTGCCAGCCTGGGACTAGCGGGGGGCTATGAGCAGTTCTTC.

The chain joins TRBV19 to TRBJ2-7, with 10 bases aligning to TRBD1. J lost 5 bases, V lost 11 bases, and 12 bases had no gene match. CDR1 and CDR2 (germline): LNHDA, SQIVND (reference sequence). There are 14 residues in the CDR3. The CDR3: CASNPGTGDDEQYF. The CDR3 DNA reads as TGTGCCTCCAACCCCGGGACAGGGGACGACGAGCAGTACTTC. The full variable domain, with the rest looked up from reference TRBV19 and TRBJ2-7, is DGGITQSPKYLFRKEGQNVTLSCEQNLNHDAMYWYRQDPGQGLRLIYYSQIVNDFQKGDIAEGYSVSREKKESFPLTVTSAQKNPTAFYLCASNPGTGDDEQYFGPGTRLTVT.

This chain links TRBV5-1 with TRBJ1-2, with D hard to call. The CDR3 is 14 residues long. CDR1 and CDR2 (germline): SGHRS, YFSETQ. V was cut by 4 bases and J by 2 bases, with 12 bases left in between. The CDR3 reads CASSPAPGNYGYTF. CDR3 in DNA: TGCGCCAGCAGCCCCGCCCCGGGGAACTATGGCTACACCTTC.

This clone was counted only a few times. V is TRBV10-3 and J is TRBJ1-2; 8 nucleotides agree with TRBD1. The CDR3 is 13 residues long. Germline V gene data show CDR1 as ENHRY and CDR2 as SYGVKD. The junction had 4 bases not matched to a gene; V was cut back by 4 bases and J by 6 bases. CDR3 sequence (DNA): TGTGCCATCAGTGGAGGACAGGGTGATGGCTACACCTTC. Translating gives CAISGGQGDGYTF.

The chain carries TRBV20-1 and TRBJ2-5; D is possibly TRBD1 (6 bases). Germline loops: CDR1 DFQATT, CDR2 SNEGSKA (reference sequence). The CDR3 runs 11 residues. V was pared by 8 bases and J by 5 bases, with 12 bases between. The CDR3 protein is CSQGYQETQYF. The CDR3 DNA reads TGCAGTCAGGGGTATCAGGAGACCCAGTACTTC.

V and J are TRBV2 and TRBJ2-3; no clear D. The CDR3 is made up of 17 amino acids. The germline V gene encodes CDR1 SNHLY and CDR2 FYNNEI. The germline V and J ends were trimmed by 0 bases and 3 bases, with 16 bases remaining between them. The CDR3 DNA sequence: TGTGCCAGCAGTGAAGCACGGAGCGCCCTTAAAACAGATACGCAGTATTTT. Translating gives CASSEARSALKTDTQYF.

As concerns this clone: The identical CDR3 is also encoded by other nucleotide sequences in the sample. The chain employs TRBV5-1 and TRBJ1-1, with D possibly being TRBD1 (6 bases). Trimming shortened V by 3 bases and J by 1 base, and 10 bases separated the two germline ends. Germline-derived CDR1 and CDR2 are SGHRS and YFSETQ. CDR3 length: 14 amino acids. Here the CDR3 DNA reads TGCGCCAGCAGCTCGGGGGGCCCGAACACTGAAGCTTTCTTT. This sequence encodes CASSSGGPNTEAFF.

Written as DNA, the CDR3 is TGTGCCATCAGTGAGACTAGCGGGGGAAATGAGCAGTTCTTC. Translation gives CAISETSGGNEQFF. The rearrangement joins TRBV10-3 to TRBJ2-1; TRBD2 matches 11 bases. Germline loops: CDR1 ENHRY, CDR2 SYGVKD. The CDR3 extends over 14 amino acids. Trimming took 2 bases from V and 7 from J; bases not matched to a gene: 1.

The J gene is TRBJ2-1, the V gene TRBV9; 8 bases agree with TRBD2. CDR1 SGDLS and CDR2 YYNGEE come from the germline V gene. The CDR3 has 14 residues. The V and J ends lost 2 bases and 7 bases, in that order; junction bases with no gene match: 5. The CDR3 DNA is TGTGCCAGCAGCGTTACGGGGGGGCGAAATGAGCAGTTCTTC. Its protein product is CASSVTGGRNEQFF.

This clone was counted between two and nine times. The chain recombines TRBV19 with TRBJ2-1, with TRBD2 identical over 9 bases. Trimming cost V 6 bases and J 6 bases; bases outside gene matches: 9. Germline CDR1 is LNHDA and CDR2 is SQIVND (reference sequence). This CDR3 region has 15 residues. The CDR3 region has the DNA TGTGCCAGTAGCCCCACGGGACTAGCTACCAATGAGCAGTTCTTC. It yields the protein CASSPTGLATNEQFF.

This clone was observed a few times. The chain uses TRBV5-1 and TRBJ2-3, with a weak D call TRBD2 (5 bases). Germline CDR1 and CDR2: SGHRS and YFSETQ. V gave up 6 bases and J gave up 1 base, with 15 bases separating them. This CDR3 comprises 15 residues. The CDR3 sequence is CASKTGSARTDTQYF. CDR3 DNA: TGCGCCAGCAAAACGGGGAGCGCGCGCACAGATACGCAGTATTTT.

This clone occurred a few times. The gene calls are TRBV7-2 and TRBJ2-7; TRBD2 aligns across 11 bases. Germline trimming cut 5 bases from V and 2 bases from J; bases unmatched to any gene: 8. Germline-derived CDR1 and CDR2 are SGHTA and FQGNSA. The CDR3 is 16 amino acids. Here the CDR3 reads CASSPNPTSGAYEQYF. For the CDR3, the DNA is TGTGCCAGCAGCCCAAACCCGACTAGCGGGGCCTACGAGCAGTACTTC.

V is TRBV29-1 and J is TRBJ1-1, with 8 nucleotides matching TRBD1. From germline, CDR1 is SQVTM and CDR2 ANQGSEA. Trimming cost V 4 bases and J 3 bases; bases outside gene matches: 4. This CDR3 is 13 amino acids long. DNA for the CDR3: TGCAGCGTTGCTTTACAGGGGGACACTGAAGCTTTCTTT. Amino acid sequence: CSVALQGDTEAFF. Full variable domain (rest looked up from reference TRBV29-1 and TRBJ1-1): SAVISQKPSRDICQRGTSLTIQCQVDSQVTMMFWYRQQPGQSLTLIATANQGSEATYESGFVIDKFPISRPNLTFSTLTVSNMSPEDSSIYLCSVALQGDTEAFFGQGTRLTVV.

V and J are TRBV9 and TRBJ2-1; D unresolved. Germline CDR1 SGDLS, CDR2 YYNGEE. The CDR3 totals 15 residues. Deletions cut 2 bases from V and 0 bases from J, with 9 bases between. The CDR3 nucleotides read TGTGCCAGCAGCGTGGAGCAGAGCTCCTACAATGAGCAGTTCTTC. Protein: CASSVEQSSYNEQFF.

V is TRBV19 and J is TRBJ1-1, with no clear D. The CDR3 contains 13 residues. V was clipped by 3 bases and J by 1 base, with 6 bases between them. Per germline, CDR1 LNHDA and CDR2 SQIVND (reference sequence). The CDR3 DNA follows: TGTGCCAGTAGTATGACGGGGAACACTGAAGCTTTCTTT. This translates into CASSMTGNTEAFF.

V and J are TRBV2 and TRBJ2-5; D call uncertain. With 5 bases removed from V and 3 bases from J, the gap between germline ends came to 7 bases. This CDR3 has 12 amino acids. Looked up from germline, CDR1 is SNHLY and CDR2 is FYNNEI. The CDR3 loop reads CASSLVEETQYF. The DNA for the CDR3 is TGTGCCAGCAGTTTAGTGGAAGAGACCCAGTACTTC.

V usage is TRBV12-5 and J usage is TRBJ1-5, with D perhaps TRBD1 (5 bases). Germline V gives CDR1 LGHNT, CDR2 FRNRAP. CDR3 length: 18 amino acids. Trimming stripped 4 bases from V and 6 bases from J, with 25 bases between. Written as DNA, the CDR3 is TGTGCTAGTGGTTCGCCGGGACTCTCACCCCGGGGGACTCAGCCCCAGCATTTT. Its translation: CASGSPGLSPRGTQPQHF.

The V and J genes are TRBV6-5 and TRBJ1-3; maybe TRBD1 (6 bases). Trimming removed 6 bases from V and 2 bases from J, with 11 bases in between. Germline assignment: CDR1 MNHEY and CDR2 SVGAGI. The CDR3 contains 14 residues. In DNA form, the CDR3 reads TGTGCCAGCAGCCAACAGGGCCCTGGAAACACCATATATTTT. As protein: CASSQQGPGNTIYF.

This clone was seen a handful of times. The rearrangement joins TRBV29-1 to TRBJ1-2; 9 bases map to TRBD1. Germline V CDR1 and CDR2: SQVTM, ANQGSEA. V lost 5 bases, J lost 2 bases, and 3 bases stayed unmatched. The CDR3 extends over 13 amino acids. The CDR3 coding sequence is TGCAGCGTTACCGGACAGGGGAACTATGGCTACACCTTC. It translates to CSVTGQGNYGYTF.

A few counts support this clone. This chain uses TRBV28 with TRBJ2-7; possibly TRBD2 for D (6 bases). Germline V gene sequence: CDR1 MDHEN, CDR2 SYDVKM. The CDR3 spans 18 residues. Trimming removed 0 bases at V and 4 bases at J, with 22 bases between. CDR3 in DNA: TGTGCCAGCAGTTTATGGAAATGGCTTCAGGACGCGGGATACGAGCAGTACTTC. Translation: CASSLWKWLQDAGYEQYF.

This clone was observed a handful of times. J is TRBJ1-1 and V is TRBV6-5; D gene uncertain. This CDR3 comprises 14 residues. CDR1 is MNHEY and CDR2 is SVGAGI in the germline V gene. Trimming cost V 5 bases and J 0 bases, with 10 bases left between them. Here the CDR3 reads CASSRETLNTEAFF. In DNA, the CDR3 is TGTGCCAGCAGTCGGGAGACTCTGAACACTGAAGCTTTCTTT.

J is TRBJ2-3 and V is TRBV5-1; TRBD2 matches at 8 bases. CDR1 SGHRS and CDR2 YFSETQ come from the germline V gene. The length of the CDR3 is 15 residues. V shed 4 bases, J shed 3 bases, and the junction held 7 bases outside the gene matches. CDR3 in amino acids: CASSPRAGETDTQYF. CDR3 bases: TGCGCCAGCAGCCCTAGAGCGGGGGAGACAGATACGCAGTATTTT. The whole variable domain, filled in from reference TRBV5-1 and TRBJ2-3, reads KAGVTQTPRYLIKTRGQQVTLSCSPISGHRSVSWYQQTPGQGLQFLFEYFSETQRNKGNFPGRFSGRQFSNSRSEMNVSTLELGDSALYLCASSPRAGETDTQYFGPGTRLTVL.

The gene calls are TRBV5-6 and TRBJ2-5, with 11 bases identical to TRBD2. The germline V gene has CDR1 SGHDT and CDR2 YYEEEE. V shed 4 bases and J 1 base; nucleotides not matched to a gene: 6. This CDR3 spans 16 amino acids. The CDR3 sequence is CASSAGLAGLQETQYF. The DNA of the CDR3 is TGTGCCAGCAGCGCCGGACTAGCGGGCCTCCAAGAGACCCAGTACTTC.